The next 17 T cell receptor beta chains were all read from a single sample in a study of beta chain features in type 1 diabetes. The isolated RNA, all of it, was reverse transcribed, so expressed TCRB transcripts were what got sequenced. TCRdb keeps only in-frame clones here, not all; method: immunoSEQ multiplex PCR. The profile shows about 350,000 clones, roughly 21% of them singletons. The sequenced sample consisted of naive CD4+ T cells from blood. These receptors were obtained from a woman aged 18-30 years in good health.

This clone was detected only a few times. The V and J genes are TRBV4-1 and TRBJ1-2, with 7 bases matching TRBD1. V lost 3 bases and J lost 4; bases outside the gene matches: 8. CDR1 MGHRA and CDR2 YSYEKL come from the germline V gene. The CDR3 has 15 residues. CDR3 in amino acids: CASSHSGGAVYGYTF. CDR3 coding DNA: TGCGCCAGCAGCCACTCAGGGGGAGCGGTCTATGGCTACACCTTC.

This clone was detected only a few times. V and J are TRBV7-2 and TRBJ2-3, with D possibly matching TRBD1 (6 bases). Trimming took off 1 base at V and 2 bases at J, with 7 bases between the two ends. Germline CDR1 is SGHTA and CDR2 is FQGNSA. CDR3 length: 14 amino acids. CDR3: CASSLDRATDTQYF. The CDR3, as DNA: TGTGCCAGCAGCTTAGACAGGGCCACAGATACGCAGTATTTT. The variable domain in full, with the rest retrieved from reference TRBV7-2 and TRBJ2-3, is GAGVSQSPSNKVTEKGKDVELRCDPISGHTALYWYRQSLGQGLEFLIYFQGNSAPDKSGLPSDRFSAERTGGSVSTLTIQRTQQEDSAVYLCASSLDRATDTQYFGPGTRLTVL.

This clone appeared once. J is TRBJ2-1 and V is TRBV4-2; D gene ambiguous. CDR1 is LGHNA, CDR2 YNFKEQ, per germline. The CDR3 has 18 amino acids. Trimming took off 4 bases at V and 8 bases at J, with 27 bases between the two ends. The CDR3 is CASSLLRTHPRVAHEQFF. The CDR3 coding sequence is TGTGCCAGCAGCCTACTACGTACGCACCCCCGAGTCGCCCATGAGCAGTTCTTC.

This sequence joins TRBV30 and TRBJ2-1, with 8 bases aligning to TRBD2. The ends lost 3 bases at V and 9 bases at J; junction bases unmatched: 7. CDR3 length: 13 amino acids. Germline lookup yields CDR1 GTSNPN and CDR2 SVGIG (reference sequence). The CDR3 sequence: CAWSDGLAVEQFF. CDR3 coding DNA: TGTGCCTGGAGCGACGGACTAGCAGTTGAGCAGTTCTTC.

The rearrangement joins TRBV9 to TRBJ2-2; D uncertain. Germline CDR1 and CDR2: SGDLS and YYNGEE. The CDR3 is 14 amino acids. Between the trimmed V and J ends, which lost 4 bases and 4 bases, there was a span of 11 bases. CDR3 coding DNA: TGTGCCAGCAGCCCGAGGATCCTCACCGGGGAGCTGTTTTTT. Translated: CASSPRILTGELFF.

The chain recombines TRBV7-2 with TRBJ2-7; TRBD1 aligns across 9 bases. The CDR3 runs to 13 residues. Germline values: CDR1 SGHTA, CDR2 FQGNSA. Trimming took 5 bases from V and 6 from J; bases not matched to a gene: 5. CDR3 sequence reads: CASSRDRVGEQYF. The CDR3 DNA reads TGTGCCAGCAGCCGGGACAGGGTTGGCGAGCAGTACTTC.

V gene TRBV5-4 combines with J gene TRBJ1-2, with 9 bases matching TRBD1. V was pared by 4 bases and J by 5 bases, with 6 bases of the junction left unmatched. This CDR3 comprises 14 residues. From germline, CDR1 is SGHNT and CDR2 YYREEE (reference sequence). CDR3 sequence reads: CASSLGQGLYGYTF. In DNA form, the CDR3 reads TGTGCCAGCAGCCTAGGACAGGGGTTATATGGCTACACCTTC. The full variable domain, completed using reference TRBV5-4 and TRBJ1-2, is ETGVTQSPTHLIKTRGQQVTLRCSSQSGHNTVSWYQQALGQGPQFIFQYYREEENGRGNFPPRFSGLQFPNYSSELNVNALELDDSALYLCASSLGQGLYGYTFGSGTRLTVV.

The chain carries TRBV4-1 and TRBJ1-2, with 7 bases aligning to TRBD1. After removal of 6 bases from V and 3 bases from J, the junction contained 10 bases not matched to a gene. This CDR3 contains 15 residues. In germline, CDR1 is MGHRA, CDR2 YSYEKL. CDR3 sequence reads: CASRPDRVGYYGYTF. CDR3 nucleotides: TGCGCCAGCAGACCTGACAGGGTCGGCTACTATGGCTACACCTTC.

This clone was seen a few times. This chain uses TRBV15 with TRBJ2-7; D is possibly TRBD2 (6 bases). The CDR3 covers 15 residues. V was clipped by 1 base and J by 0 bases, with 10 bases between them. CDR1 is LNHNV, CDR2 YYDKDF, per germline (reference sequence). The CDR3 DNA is TGTGCCACCAGCAGAGTGGGGGGTGGCTCCTACGAGCAGTACTTC. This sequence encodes CATSRVGGGSYEQYF.

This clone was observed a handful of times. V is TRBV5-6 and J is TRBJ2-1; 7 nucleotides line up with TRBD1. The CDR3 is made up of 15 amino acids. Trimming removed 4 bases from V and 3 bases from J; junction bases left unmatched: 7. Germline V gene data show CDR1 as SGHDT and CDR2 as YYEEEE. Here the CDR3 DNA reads TGTGCCAGCAGCCCCCGGACAGGAGACTACAATGAGCAGTTCTTC. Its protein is CASSPRTGDYNEQFF.

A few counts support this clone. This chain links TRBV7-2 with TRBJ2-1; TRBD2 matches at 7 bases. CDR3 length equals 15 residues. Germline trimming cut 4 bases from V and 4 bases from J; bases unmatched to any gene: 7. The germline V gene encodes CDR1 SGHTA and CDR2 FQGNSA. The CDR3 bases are TGTGCCAGCAGCTCCCCTGGGGGGGTTTACAATGAGCAGTTCTTC. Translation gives CASSSPGGVYNEQFF.

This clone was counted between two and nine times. The CDR3 spells CASSSGQGSETQYF. The CDR3 coding sequence is TGCGCCAGCAGCTCGGGACAGGGGAGCGAGACCCAGTACTTC. The chain employs TRBV5-1 and TRBJ2-5, with 10 bases that match TRBD1. V gave up 3 bases and J gave up 5 bases; unmatched junction bases: 4. The germline V gene has CDR1 SGHRS and CDR2 YFSETQ. The CDR3 sequence is 14 residues long.

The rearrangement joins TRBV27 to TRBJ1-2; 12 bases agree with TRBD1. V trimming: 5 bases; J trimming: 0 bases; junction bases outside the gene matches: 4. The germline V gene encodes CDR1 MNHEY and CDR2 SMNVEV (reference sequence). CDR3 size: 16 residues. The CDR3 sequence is CASSPGQGASNYGYTF. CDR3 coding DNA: TGTGCCAGCAGTCCGGGACAGGGGGCCTCTAACTATGGCTACACCTTC.

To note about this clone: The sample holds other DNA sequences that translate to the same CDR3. The CDR3 sequence is CASSQQGFTEAFF. The CDR3 DNA follows: TGCGCCAGCAGCCAGCAGGGGTTCACTGAAGCTTTCTTT. The chain has TRBV4-1 and TRBJ1-1, with D possibly being TRBD1 (6 bases). This CDR3 contains 13 residues. Germline-derived CDR1 and CDR2 are MGHRA and YSYEKL. Trimming took 3 bases from V and 4 from J, leaving 9 bases between them.

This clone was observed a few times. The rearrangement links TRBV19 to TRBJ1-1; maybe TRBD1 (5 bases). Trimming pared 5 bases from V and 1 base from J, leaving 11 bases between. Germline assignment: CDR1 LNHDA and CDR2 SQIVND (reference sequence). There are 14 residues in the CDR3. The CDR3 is CASSGGLQNTEAFF. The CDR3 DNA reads TGTGCCAGTAGTGGGGGACTCCAGAACACTGAAGCTTTCTTT.

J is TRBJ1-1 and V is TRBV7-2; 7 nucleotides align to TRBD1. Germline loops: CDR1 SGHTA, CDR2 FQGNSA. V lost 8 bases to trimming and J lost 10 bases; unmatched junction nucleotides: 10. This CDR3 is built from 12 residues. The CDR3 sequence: CASGWTGQGAFF. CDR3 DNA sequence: TGTGCCAGCGGTTGGACAGGACAAGGAGCTTTCTTT.

The CDR3 DNA reads as TGCGCCAGTAGGGACTCCTCGAACACCGGGGAGCTGTTTTTT. Protein product: CASRDSSNTGELFF. This chain joins TRBV10-2 and TRBJ2-2, with D perhaps TRBD2 (6 bases). The CDR3 contains 14 residues. Trimming pared 9 bases from V and 0 bases from J, leaving 11 bases between. Looked up from germline, CDR1 is WSHSY and CDR2 is SAAADI.